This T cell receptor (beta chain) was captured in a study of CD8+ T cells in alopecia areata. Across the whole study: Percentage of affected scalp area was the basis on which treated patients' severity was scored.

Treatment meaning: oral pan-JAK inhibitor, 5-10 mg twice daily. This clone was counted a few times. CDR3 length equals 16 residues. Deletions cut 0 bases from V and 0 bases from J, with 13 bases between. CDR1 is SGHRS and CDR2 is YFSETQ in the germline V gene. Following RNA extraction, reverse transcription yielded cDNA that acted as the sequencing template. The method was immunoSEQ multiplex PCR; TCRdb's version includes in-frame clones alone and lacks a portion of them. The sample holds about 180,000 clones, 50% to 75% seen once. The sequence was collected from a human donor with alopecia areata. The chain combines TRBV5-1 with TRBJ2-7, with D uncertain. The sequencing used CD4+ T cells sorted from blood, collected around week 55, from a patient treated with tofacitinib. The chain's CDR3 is CASSLDVGPSSYEQYF. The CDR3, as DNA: TGCGCCAGCAGCTTGGACGTAGGGCCGAGCTCCTACGAGCAGTACTTC.